One and the same sample provided the 30 T cell receptor beta chains below, sequenced in a study of graft-versus-host responses after intestinal transplantation. The protocol was immunoSEQ multiplex PCR, while the TCRdb copy is restricted to in-frame clones and leaves out a portion. The data show 10,000 or so clones, with 60% to 75% seen just once and more than 4% held by the top ten. Intraepithelial lymphocytes and lamina propria lymphocytes were released through processing of graft tissue. The sample in question was ileum tissue, obtained 140 to 150 days after intestinal transplantation. The receptors were gathered from a human patient who received an intestinal transplant, so some T cells may come from the graft donor.

The chain couples TRBV18 to TRBJ2-3; D perhaps matches TRBD1 (6 bases). The germline V gene encodes CDR1 KGHSH and CDR2 LQKENI. The CDR3 consists of 15 residues. V gave up 6 bases and J gave up 2 bases, with 15 bases separating them. Here the CDR3 DNA reads TGTGCCAGCTCCCGAAGACAGGTCCACACAGATACGCAGTATTTT. This gives the protein CASSRRQVHTDTQYF.

The rearrangement uses TRBV28 and TRBJ1-5; no firm D call. V was cut by 5 bases and J by 6 bases, with 14 bases left in between. The germline V gene encodes CDR1 MDHEN and CDR2 SYDVKM. This CDR3 spans 14 amino acids. In DNA form, the CDR3 reads TGTGCCAGCAGTCCGCCTACGGAGGTTCAGCCCCAGCATTTT. Translated, it gives CASSPPTEVQPQHF.

V usage is TRBV28 and J usage is TRBJ2-7; the D gene is possibly TRBD1 (5 bases). The CDR3 has 14 amino acids. Germline loops: CDR1 MDHEN, CDR2 SYDVKM. The V and J ends lost 8 bases and 6 bases respectively, with 20 bases between them. CDR3 DNA sequence: TGTGCCAGCCAACTCCTCGTCGACAGCGCCGAGCAGTACTTC. Its translation: CASQLLVDSAEQYF.

This clone has a single count. This sequence joins TRBV29-1 and TRBJ1-2; D is undetermined. This CDR3 is built from 13 residues. Trimming took 7 bases from V and 2 from J, leaving 14 bases between them. Looked up from germline, CDR1 is SQVTM and CDR2 is ANQGSEA. The CDR3 sequence is CSAKNRVNYGYTF. DNA for the CDR3: TGCAGCGCCAAGAACAGAGTAAACTATGGCTACACCTTC.

The chain links TRBV10-3 to TRBJ1-5, with 8 bases lining up with TRBD1. CDR3 length: 14 residues. The germline CDR1 and CDR2 sequences are ENHRY and SYGVKD. V trimming: 10 bases; J trimming: 1 base; junction bases outside the gene matches: 6. CDR3 protein: CATKDRASNQPQHF. The DNA for the CDR3 is TGTGCCACTAAGGACAGGGCGAGCAATCAGCCCCAGCATTTT.

In its sample, this clone was seen a few times. This chain links TRBV5-1 with TRBJ2-1; possible D gene TRBD2, 5 bases. The CDR3 has 15 amino acids. Deletions cut 2 bases from V and 0 bases from J, with 9 bases between. Germline assignment: CDR1 SGHRS and CDR2 YFSETQ. The CDR3 sequence: CASSFEGLSYNEQFF. The CDR3 DNA is TGCGCCAGCAGCTTTGAGGGTCTCTCCTACAATGAGCAGTTCTTC.

The chain recombines TRBV29-1 with TRBJ2-1, with 7 bases matching TRBD2. The V and J ends lost 2 bases and 8 bases, in that order; junction bases with no gene match: 9. Germline CDR1 SQVTM, CDR2 ANQGSEA. This CDR3 comprises 14 residues. This chain's CDR3 is CSVEFSGKKDEQFF. The CDR3 DNA follows: TGCAGCGTTGAATTCAGCGGGAAAAAAGATGAGCAGTTCTTC.

This chain uses TRBV5-6 with TRBJ1-2; TRBD1 matches at 10 bases. V lost 0 bases to trimming and J lost 3 bases; unmatched junction nucleotides: 5. The germline gives CDR1 SGHDT, CDR2 YYEEEE. This CDR3 has 16 amino acids. Here the CDR3 reads CASSLAGDRGDYGYTF. DNA for the CDR3: TGTGCCAGCAGCTTGGCGGGGGACAGGGGAGACTATGGCTACACCTTC.

The CDR3 protein is CSGGQGGNTIYF. CDR3 bases: TGCAGCGGGGGACAGGGAGGAAACACCATATATTTT. The V call is TRBV29-1, the J call TRBJ1-3; TRBD1 aligns across 9 bases. There are 12 residues in the CDR3. V shed 7 bases, J shed 4 bases, and the junction held 2 bases outside the gene matches. Germline V gives CDR1 SQVTM, CDR2 ANQGSEA.

The chain combines TRBV30 with TRBJ2-3, with D perhaps TRBD2 (6 bases). The CDR3 consists of 17 residues. Between the trimmed V and J ends, which lost 5 bases and 2 bases, there was a span of 23 bases. Germline-derived CDR1 and CDR2 are GTSNPN and SVGIG (reference sequence). The CDR3 bases are TGTGCCTGGGGGACTGCGGGCCTAATAACGTTCACAGATACGCAGTATTTT. Translation gives CAWGTAGLITFTDTQYF. The full variable domain, rest sourced from reference TRBV30 and TRBJ2-3, is SQTIHQWPATLVQPVGSPLSLECTVEGTSNPNLYWYRQAAGRGLQLLFYSVGIGQISSEVPQNLSASRPQDRQFILSSKKLLLSDSGFYLCAWGTAGLITFTDTQYFGPGTRLTVL.

The chain carries TRBV7-2 and TRBJ2-1; 13 nucleotides match TRBD2. From germline, CDR1 is SGHTA and CDR2 FQGNSA. Germline trimming cut 0 bases from V and 8 bases from J; bases unmatched to any gene: 7. The CDR3 covers 17 residues. The CDR3 bases are TGTGCCAGCAGCTTAGCGTGGGGACTAGCGGGGTTCTATGAGCAGTTCTTC. As protein: CASSLAWGLAGFYEQFF.

The rearrangement links TRBV28 to TRBJ2-7; the match to TRBD2 covers 13 bases. This CDR3 region has 15 residues. V trimming: 6 bases; J trimming: 6 bases; junction bases outside the gene matches: 8. The germline gives CDR1 MDHEN, CDR2 SYDVKM. CDR3 residues: CASRYTSGRALEQYF. CDR3 nucleotides: TGTGCCAGCAGGTACACTAGCGGGAGGGCCCTCGAGCAGTACTTC. The whole variable domain, filled in from reference TRBV28 and TRBJ2-7, reads DVKVTQSSRYLVKRTGEKVFLECVQDMDHENMFWYRQDPGLGLRLIYFSYDVKMKEKGDIPEGYSVSREKKERFSLILESASTNQTSMYLCASRYTSGRALEQYFGPGTRLTVT.

The chain links TRBV7-2 to TRBJ1-2; D gene uncertain. This CDR3 is 17 amino acids long. The germline V gene encodes CDR1 SGHTA and CDR2 FQGNSA. The V end was cut by 1 base, the J end by 6 bases, with 21 bases between. The CDR3: CASSLEPRINGGDGYTF. CDR3 DNA sequence: TGTGCCAGCAGCTTAGAACCCCGCATAAATGGTGGAGATGGCTACACCTTC.

V gene TRBV7-9 combines with J gene TRBJ1-1; 7 bases are shared with TRBD1. Germline V gives CDR1 SEHNR, CDR2 FQNEAQ (reference sequence). Trimming cost V 6 bases and J 5 bases; bases outside gene matches: 9. The CDR3 consists of 14 residues. The CDR3 loop reads CASRPTDRETEAFF. As DNA, the CDR3 is TGTGCCAGCAGACCTACCGACAGGGAGACTGAAGCTTTCTTT.

This sequence joins TRBV4-1 and TRBJ2-3; weak D call: TRBD2 (5 bases). Trimming removed 0 bases at V and 2 bases at J, with 18 bases between. The CDR3 is 18 residues long. Germline V lookup: CDR1 MGHRA, CDR2 YSYEKL. This chain's CDR3 is CASSQESVRERYTDTQYF. In nucleotides, the CDR3 is TGCGCCAGCAGCCAAGAATCCGTGAGGGAGCGATACACAGATACGCAGTATTTT.

The chain carries TRBV5-8 and TRBJ2-7; 7 nucleotides match TRBD2. Germline V lookup: CDR1 SGHTS, CDR2 YDEGEE. V shed 1 base and J 9 bases; nucleotides not matched to a gene: 19. The CDR3 loop spans 17 amino acids. CDR3 nucleotides: TGTGCCAGCAGCTTGAGCCCGACTAGCCGGAGTGGAGGTCGGCAGTACTTC. Translating gives CASSLSPTSRSGGRQYF.

This clone was seen just once. The chain links TRBV30 to TRBJ1-2; the D is unclear. CDR1 and CDR2 from the germline V gene are GTSNPN and SVGIG (reference sequence). The V end was cut by 0 bases, the J end by 4 bases, with 9 bases between. There are 13 residues in the CDR3. This CDR3 reads CAWSVLAGYGYTF. In nucleotides, the CDR3 is TGTGCCTGGAGTGTACTTGCAGGCTATGGCTACACCTTC.

This chain connects TRBV7-4 to TRBJ2-7; 8 bases map to TRBD2. The CDR3 is made up of 16 amino acids. Trimming took 1 base from V and 3 from J; bases not matched to a gene: 8. Per the germline V gene, CDR1 is SGHVT and CDR2 is SQSDAQ. The CDR3 DNA is TGTGCCAGCAGCTTAGTGGCGGGGGGCGGATTCTACGAGCAGTACTTC. As protein: CASSLVAGGGFYEQYF. The variable domain in full, completed from reference TRBV7-4 and TRBJ2-7, reads GAGVSQSPRYKVAKRGRDVALRCDSISGHVTLYWYRQTLGQGSEVLTYSQSDAQRDKSGRPSGRFSAERPERSVSTLKIQRTEQGDSAVYLCASSLVAGGGFYEQYFGPGTRLTVT.

This clone has a handful of counts. The chain is built from TRBV4-2 and TRBJ2-5; D possibly corresponds to TRBD2 (6 bases). The germline V gene has CDR1 LGHNA and CDR2 YNFKEQ. The CDR3 runs to 15 residues. V dropped 1 base and J dropped 1 base, with 10 bases sitting between them. The CDR3 is CASSQGAAGQETQYF. CDR3 nucleotides: TGTGCCAGCAGCCAAGGGGCAGCGGGCCAAGAGACCCAGTACTTC.

Only one count was recorded for this clone. This chain connects TRBV11-2 to TRBJ1-1; D is undetermined. The V and J ends lost 7 bases and 1 base respectively, with 13 bases between them. Germline CDR1 reads SGHAT; CDR2 reads FQNNGV. The CDR3 is 14 amino acids. Here the CDR3 reads CASTKGEGNTEAFF. CDR3 coding DNA: TGTGCCAGCACCAAAGGCGAGGGGAACACTGAAGCTTTCTTT.

CDR3 sequence: CSARGGTNYGYTF. The CDR3 DNA reads as TGCAGCGCTCGGGGGGGGACTAACTATGGCTACACCTTC. The chain carries TRBV29-1 and TRBJ1-2; TRBD1 is a possible D gene (5 bases). Deletions cut 7 bases from V and 0 bases from J, with 12 bases between. CDR1 SQVTM and CDR2 ANQGSEA come from the germline V gene. The length of the CDR3 is 13 residues.

This chain uses TRBV5-4 with TRBJ2-3, with 10 bases identical to TRBD2. After removal of 4 bases from V and 3 bases from J, the junction contained 2 bases not matched to a gene. The germline gives CDR1 SGHNT, CDR2 YYREEE (reference sequence). This CDR3 has 14 residues. Here the CDR3 reads CASSPGLATDTQYF. The CDR3 bases are TGTGCCAGCAGCCCGGGACTAGCGACAGATACGCAGTATTTT.

This clone was seen a few times. V is TRBV5-1 and J is TRBJ1-3; D not certain. Trimming cost V 0 bases and J 4 bases, with 11 bases left between them. CDR1 is SGHRS, CDR2 YFSETQ, per germline. There are 15 residues in the CDR3. The CDR3 DNA sequence: TGCGCCAGCAGCTTGGGGCAGGACTCGGGAAACACCATATATTTT. It specifies CASSLGQDSGNTIYF.

V is TRBV19 and J is TRBJ2-1; D may be TRBD2 (5 bases). CDR1 and CDR2 from the germline V gene are LNHDA and SQIVND (reference sequence). CDR3 length: 13 residues. With 3 bases removed from V and 9 bases from J, the gap between germline ends came to 12 bases. CDR3 nucleotide sequence: TGTGCCAGTAGTATGAGGGCGCCCCCTGAGCAGTTCTTC. Residues: CASSMRAPPEQFF.

This clone was seen only once. This rearrangement joins TRBV9 to TRBJ2-1, with TRBD2 matching over 8 bases. J gave up 7 bases and V 2 bases, and 5 bases lay outside the gene matches. This CDR3 region has 14 residues. Germline V gene lookup returns CDR1 SGDLS and CDR2 YYNGEE. For the CDR3, the DNA is TGTGCCAGCAGCGTGGGCGGGGGGTTGAATGAGCAGTTCTTC. This codes for CASSVGGGLNEQFF. Full variable domain (missing parts from reference TRBV9 and TRBJ2-1): DSGVTQTPKHLITATGQRVTLRCSPRSGDLSVYWYQQSLDQGLQFLIQYYNGEERAKGNILERFSAQQFPDLHSELNLSSLELGDSALYFCASSVGGGLNEQFFGPGTRLTVL.

The chain recombines TRBV21-1 with TRBJ2-3; TRBD2, as called in the table, went unchecked against the DNA. TRBV21-1 is a pseudogene. This CDR3 is 17 amino acids long. CDR3 loop: CASSKVVLGGSTDTQYF. The CDR3 DNA sequence: TGTGCCAGCAGCAAAGTTGTCCTTGGCGGGAGCACAGATACGCAGTATTTT.

This sequence joins TRBV9 and TRBJ2-2; TRBD2 might be the D (6 bases). The germline gives CDR1 SGDLS, CDR2 YYNGEE. CDR3 length: 16 residues. The V gene lost 1 base and the J gene lost 5 bases, with 15 bases spanning the gap. CDR3 sequence: CASSVFGGSGTGELFF. The CDR3, as DNA: TGTGCCAGCAGCGTATTTGGGGGGTCAGGAACCGGGGAGCTGTTTTTT.

The CDR3 nucleotides are TGTGCCAGCAGCTTACGAGGGGGCTCGAACACCGGGGAGCTGTTTTTT. Translating it yields CASSLRGGSNTGELFF. The chain has TRBV7-9 and TRBJ2-2; 7 nucleotides align to TRBD1. CDR1 and CDR2 from the germline V gene are SEHNR and FQNEAQ (reference sequence). Unmatched junction bases numbered 3, after V lost 2 bases and J lost 0 bases. This CDR3 spans 16 amino acids. Combining the CDR3 with reference TRBV7-9 and TRBJ2-2 gives the whole variable domain DTGVSQNPRHKITKRGQNVTFRCDPISEHNRLYWYRQTLGQGPEFLTYFQNEAQLEKSRLLSDRFSAERPKGSFSTLEIQRTEQGDSAMYLCASSLRGGSNTGELFFGEGSRLTVL.

V and J are TRBV13 and TRBJ2-1; 12 bases match TRBD2. Germline V gene data show CDR1 as PRHDT and CDR2 as FYEKMQ (reference sequence). The CDR3 runs 18 residues. The ends lost 3 bases at V and 8 bases at J; junction bases unmatched: 14. The CDR3 spells CASSFGRLAGGLWDEQFF. For the CDR3, the DNA is TGTGCCAGCAGCTTCGGGCGGCTAGCGGGAGGGCTCTGGGATGAGCAGTTCTTC. Drawing the rest from reference TRBV13 and TRBJ2-1, the complete variable domain is AAGVIQSPRHLIKEKRETATLKCYPIPRHDTVYWYQQGPGQDPQFLISFYEKMQSDKGSIPDRFSAQQFSDYHSELNMSSLELGDSALYFCASSFGRLAGGLWDEQFFGPGTRLTVL.

This clone has only a few counts. The chain joins TRBV15 to TRBJ2-1; TRBD1 aligns across 10 bases. V trimming: 1 base; J trimming: 3 bases; junction bases outside the gene matches: 0. The CDR3 sequence is 15 residues long. Germline V gene lookup returns CDR1 LNHNV and CDR2 YYDKDF (reference sequence). CDR3 bases: TGTGCCACCAGCAGAGGGACAGGGGGCTACAATGAGCAGTTCTTC. This gives the protein CATSRGTGGYNEQFF.